This T cell receptor beta chain was sequenced in a study of T-cell reconstitution after alpha-beta-depleted transplantation in children. Study-wide results and caveats: The study reportedly traced alpha-beta T cells about two months after transplant to several hundred expanded graft clones. Some patients showed high day-60 TCRbeta diversity, which derived from surviving recipient T cells and thymic progenitors.

As regards this clonotype: Its antigen is undetermined.

Preparation of the TCRbeta library was carried out with unique molecular identifiers. TCRdb used MiXCR to reprocess the PCR reads, holding one entry per CDR3 protein. The sample holds 300,000 to 400,000 distinct CDR3 sequences, approximately 23% seen once. There are 14 residues in the CDR3. This sample comprised PBMCs, mostly from graft donor cells, obtained 180 days after TCRalphabeta/CD19-depleted stem cell transplant. The TCR originated in a male patient younger than 18 who had a stem cell transplant for acute lymphoblastic leukemia, so the T cells may come from the graft donor. The J gene is TRBJ2-7, the V gene TRBV21-1. TRBV21-1 is given as a pseudogene. The CDR3 sequence: CASSKVEPNHEQYF. Here the CDR3 DNA reads TGTGCCAGCAGCAAAGTTGAGCCTAACCACGAGCAGTACTTC.